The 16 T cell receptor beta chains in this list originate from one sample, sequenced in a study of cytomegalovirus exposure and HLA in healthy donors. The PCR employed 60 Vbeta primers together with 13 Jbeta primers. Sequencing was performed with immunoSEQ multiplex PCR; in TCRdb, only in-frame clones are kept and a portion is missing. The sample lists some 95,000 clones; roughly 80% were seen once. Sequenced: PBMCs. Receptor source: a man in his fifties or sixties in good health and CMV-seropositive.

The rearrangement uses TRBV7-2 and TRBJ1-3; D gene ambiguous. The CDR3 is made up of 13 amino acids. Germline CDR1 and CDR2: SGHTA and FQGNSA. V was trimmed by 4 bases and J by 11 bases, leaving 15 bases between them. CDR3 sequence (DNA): TGTGCCAGCAGCTCGAGCCTTCCGGAGTCCATATATTTT. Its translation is CASSSSLPESIYF.

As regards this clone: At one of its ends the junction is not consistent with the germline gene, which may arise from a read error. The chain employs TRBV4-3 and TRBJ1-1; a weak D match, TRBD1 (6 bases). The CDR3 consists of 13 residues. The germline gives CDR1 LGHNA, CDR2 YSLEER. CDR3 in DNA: TGCGCCAGCAGCCAAGACCGGGACACCGAAGCTTTCTTT. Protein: CASSQDRDTEAFF.

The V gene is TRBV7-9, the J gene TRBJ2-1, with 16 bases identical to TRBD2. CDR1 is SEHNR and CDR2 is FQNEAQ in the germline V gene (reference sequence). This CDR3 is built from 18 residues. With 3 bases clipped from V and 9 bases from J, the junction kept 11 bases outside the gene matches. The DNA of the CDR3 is TGTGCCAGCAGCTTCCCCGGGACTAGCGGGGGGGCCTGGGGTGAGCAGTTCTTC. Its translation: CASSFPGTSGGAWGEQFF. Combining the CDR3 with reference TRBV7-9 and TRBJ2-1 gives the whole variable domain DTGVSQNPRHKITKRGQNVTFRCDPISEHNRLYWYRQTLGQGPEFLTYFQNEAQLEKSRLLSDRFSAERPKGSFSTLEIQRTEQGDSAMYLCASSFPGTSGGAWGEQFFGPGTRLTVL.

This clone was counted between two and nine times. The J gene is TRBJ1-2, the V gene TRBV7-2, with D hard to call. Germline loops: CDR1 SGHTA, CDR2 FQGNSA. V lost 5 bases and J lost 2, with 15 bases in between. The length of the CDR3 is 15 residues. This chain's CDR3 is CASSPGVSTNYGYTF. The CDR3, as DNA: TGTGCCAGCAGCCCCGGGGTCTCTACAAACTATGGCTACACCTTC.

The CDR3 loop reads CATLDSGANVLTF. CDR3 DNA sequence: TGTGCCACCTTAGACTCTGGGGCCAACGTCCTGACTTTC. The chain joins TRBV6-5 to TRBJ2-6; D remains ambiguous. Per germline, CDR1 MNHEY and CDR2 SVGAGI. Trimming stripped 10 bases from V and 0 bases from J, with 7 bases between. The CDR3 length is 13 residues.

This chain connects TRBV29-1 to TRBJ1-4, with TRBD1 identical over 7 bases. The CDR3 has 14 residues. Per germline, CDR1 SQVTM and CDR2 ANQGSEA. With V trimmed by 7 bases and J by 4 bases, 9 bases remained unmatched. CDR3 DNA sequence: TGCAGCGCCCTGGAGGGGACAGTTAATGAAAAACTGTTTTTT. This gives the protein CSALEGTVNEKLFF.

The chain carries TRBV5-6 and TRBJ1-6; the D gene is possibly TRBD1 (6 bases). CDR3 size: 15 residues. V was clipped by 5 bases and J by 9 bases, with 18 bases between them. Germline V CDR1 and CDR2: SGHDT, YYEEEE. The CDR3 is CASSIRRDTGSPLHF. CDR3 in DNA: TGTGCCAGCAGTATACGCCGGGACACAGGTTCACCCCTCCACTTT. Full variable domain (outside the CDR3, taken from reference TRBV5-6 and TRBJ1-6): DAGVTQSPTHLIKTRGQQVTLRCSPKSGHDTVSWYQQALGQGPQFIFQYYEEEERQRGNFPDRFSGHQFPNYSSELNVNALLLGDSALYLCASSIRRDTGSPLHFGNGTRLTVT.

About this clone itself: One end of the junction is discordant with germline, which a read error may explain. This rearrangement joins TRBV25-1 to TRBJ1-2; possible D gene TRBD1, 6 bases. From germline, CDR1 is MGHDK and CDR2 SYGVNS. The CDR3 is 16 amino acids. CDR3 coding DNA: TGTGCCAGCAGTGAAGTGACAGGTCGCTATAACTATGGCTACCCCTTC. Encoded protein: CASSEVTGRYNYGYPF.

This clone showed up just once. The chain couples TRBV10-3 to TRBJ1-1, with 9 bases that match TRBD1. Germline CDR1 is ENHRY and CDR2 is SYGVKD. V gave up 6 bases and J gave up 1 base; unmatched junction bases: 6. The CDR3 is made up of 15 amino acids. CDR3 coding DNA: TGTGCCATCAGGGGACAGGGAAGGGAGAACACTGAAGCTTTCTTT. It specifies CAIRGQGRENTEAFF.

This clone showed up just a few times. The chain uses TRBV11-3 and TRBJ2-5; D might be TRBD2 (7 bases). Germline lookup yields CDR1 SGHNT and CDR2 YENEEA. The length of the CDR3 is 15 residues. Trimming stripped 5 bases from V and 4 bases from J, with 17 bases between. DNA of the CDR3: TGTGCCAGCAGCGACCATGGGGGGGGCTTAGAGACCCAGTACTTC. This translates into CASSDHGGGLETQYF.

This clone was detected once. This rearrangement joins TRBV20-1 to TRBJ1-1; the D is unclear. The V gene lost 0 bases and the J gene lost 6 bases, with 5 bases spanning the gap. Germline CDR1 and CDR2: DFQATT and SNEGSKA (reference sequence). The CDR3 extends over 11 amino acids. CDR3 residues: CSARDRAEAFF. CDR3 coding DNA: TGCAGTGCTAGAGATCGGGCTGAAGCTTTCTTT.

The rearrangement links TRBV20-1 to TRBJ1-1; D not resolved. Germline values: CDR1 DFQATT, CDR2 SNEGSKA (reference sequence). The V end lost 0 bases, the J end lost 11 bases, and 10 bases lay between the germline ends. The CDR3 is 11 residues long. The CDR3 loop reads CSARDRGGAFF. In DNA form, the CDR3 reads TGCAGTGCTAGAGATCGCGGTGGGGCTTTCTTT.

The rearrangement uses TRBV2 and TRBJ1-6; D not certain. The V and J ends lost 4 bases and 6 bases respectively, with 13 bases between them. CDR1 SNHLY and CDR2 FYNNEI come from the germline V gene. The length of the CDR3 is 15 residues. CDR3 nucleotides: TGTGCCAGCAGTGTAGGTCAAGACTCTAATTCACCCCTCCACTTT. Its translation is CASSVGQDSNSPLHF.

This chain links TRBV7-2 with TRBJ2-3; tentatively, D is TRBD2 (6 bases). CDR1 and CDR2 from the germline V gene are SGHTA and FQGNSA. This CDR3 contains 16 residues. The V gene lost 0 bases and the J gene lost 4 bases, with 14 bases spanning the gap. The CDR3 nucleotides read TGTGCCAGCAGCTTAGCGCTTCGGGGCGGGGCAGATACGCAGTATTTT. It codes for CASSLALRGGADTQYF.

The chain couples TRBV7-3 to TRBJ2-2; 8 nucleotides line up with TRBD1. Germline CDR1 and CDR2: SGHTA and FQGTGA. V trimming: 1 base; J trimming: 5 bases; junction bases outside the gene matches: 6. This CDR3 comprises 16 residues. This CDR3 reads CASSLIPGGLTGELFF. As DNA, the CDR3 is TGTGCCAGCAGCTTAATTCCAGGGGGCCTGACCGGGGAGCTGTTTTTT.

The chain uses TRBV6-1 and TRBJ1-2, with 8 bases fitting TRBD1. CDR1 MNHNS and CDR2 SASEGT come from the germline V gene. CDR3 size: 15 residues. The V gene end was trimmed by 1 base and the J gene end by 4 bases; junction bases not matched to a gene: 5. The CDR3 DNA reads TGTGCCAGCAGTGAAGGACAGGGGCCGTCCTATGGCTACACCTTC. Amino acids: CASSEGQGPSYGYTF.